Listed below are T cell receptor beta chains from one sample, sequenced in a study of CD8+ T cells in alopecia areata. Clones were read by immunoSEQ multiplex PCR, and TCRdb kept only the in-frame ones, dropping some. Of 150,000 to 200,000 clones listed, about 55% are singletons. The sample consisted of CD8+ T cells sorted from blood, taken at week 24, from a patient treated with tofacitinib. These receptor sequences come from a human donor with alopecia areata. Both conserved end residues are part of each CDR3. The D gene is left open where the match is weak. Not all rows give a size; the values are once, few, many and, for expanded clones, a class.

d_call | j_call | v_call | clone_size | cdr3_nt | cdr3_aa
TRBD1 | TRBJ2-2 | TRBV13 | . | TGTGCCAGCAGTCGACCGGGACAGGGACGTGGGGGCGGGGAGCTGTTTTTT | CASSRPGQGRGGGELFF
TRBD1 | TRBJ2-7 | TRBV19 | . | TGTGCCAGTACCGCCGGGACAGGGGAGTGGTACGAGCAGTACTTC | CASTAGTGEWYEQYF
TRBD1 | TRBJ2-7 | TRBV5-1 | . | TGCGCCAGCAGCTTGGGAGGGACAGCTTCCTACGAGCAGTACTTC | CASSLGGTASYEQYF
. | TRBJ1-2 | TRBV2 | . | TGTGCCAGCAGTGAAGCGGGATACGCTAACTATGGCTACACCTTC | CASSEAGYANYGYTF
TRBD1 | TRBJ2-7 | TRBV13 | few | TGTGCCAGCAGCTCGACAGGGTATGAATCCTACGAGCAGTACTTC | CASSSTGYESYEQYF
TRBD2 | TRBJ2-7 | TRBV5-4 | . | TGTGCCAGCAGCTACCCTAGCGGGGGGCACTACGAGCAGTACTTC | CASSYPSGGHYEQYF
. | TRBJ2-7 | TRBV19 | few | TGTGCCAGTAGTGGCTCAGCAAGGGGTTTCGAGCAGTACTTC | CASSGSARGFEQYF
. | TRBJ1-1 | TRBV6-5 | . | TGTGCCAGCAGTTACTCGTCCCAGACGAACACTGAAGCTTTCTTT | CASSYSSQTNTEAFF
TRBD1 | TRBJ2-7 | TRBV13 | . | TGTGCCAGCAGCTCAACCGGGACAGGAACCTACGAGCAGTACTTC | CASSSTGTGTYEQYF
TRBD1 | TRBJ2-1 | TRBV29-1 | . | TGCAGCGGTGACAGGGATGGTGAGCAGTTCTTC | CSGDRDGEQFF
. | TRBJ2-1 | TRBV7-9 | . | TGTGCCAGCAGCCCCGCCCAGGGGTCCTACAATGAGCAGTTCTTC | CASSPAQGSYNEQFF
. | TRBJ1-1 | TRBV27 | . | TGTGCCAGCAGAGATAGCCAGAACACTGAAGCTTTCTTT | CASRDSQNTEAFF
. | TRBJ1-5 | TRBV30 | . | TGTGCCTGGAGTGTGCAGGGCGGTCAGCCCCAGCATTTT | CAWSVQGGQPQHF
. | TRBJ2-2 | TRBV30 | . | TGTGCCTGGGAGGGGGCCGGGGAGCTGTTTTTT | CAWEGAGELFF
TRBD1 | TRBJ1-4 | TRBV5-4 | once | TGTGCCAGCAGCCTCGGGGGCGGGGACAGTAATGAAAAACTGTTTTTT | CASSLGGGDSNEKLFF
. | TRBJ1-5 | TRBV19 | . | TGTGCCAGTAGTATGGGGGGTAGTCAGCCCCAGCATTTT | CASSMGGSQPQHF
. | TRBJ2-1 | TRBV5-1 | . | TGCGCCAGCAGCCGGGGCCTAGAGCAGTTCTTC | CASSRGLEQFF
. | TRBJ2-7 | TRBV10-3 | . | TGTGCCATCAGTGAAGGGTGGTCCTACGAGCAGTACTTC | CAISEGWSYEQYF
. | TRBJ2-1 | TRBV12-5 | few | TGTGCTAGTGGTTTGGTGGGGCAGAACAATGAGCAGTTCTTC | CASGLVGQNNEQFF
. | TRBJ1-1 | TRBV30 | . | TGTGCCTGGAGTGTGGGGTTGGGAACTGAAGCTTTCTTT | CAWSVGLGTEAFF
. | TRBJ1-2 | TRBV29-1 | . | TGCAGCGTTCCCGGGGGGTCTAGCGACTACTATGGCTACACCTTC | CSVPGGSSDYYGYTF
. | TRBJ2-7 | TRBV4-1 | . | TGCGCCAGCAGCCAAGAACTGGGATACGAGCAGTACTTC | CASSQELGYEQYF
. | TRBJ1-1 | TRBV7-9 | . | TGTGCCAGCAGCTCTCAGGGGTATGGGACTGAAGCTTTCTTT | CASSSQGYGTEAFF
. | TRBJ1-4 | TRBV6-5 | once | TGTGCCAGCAGACAGGACATCACTAATGAAAAACTGTTTTTT | CASRQDITNEKLFF